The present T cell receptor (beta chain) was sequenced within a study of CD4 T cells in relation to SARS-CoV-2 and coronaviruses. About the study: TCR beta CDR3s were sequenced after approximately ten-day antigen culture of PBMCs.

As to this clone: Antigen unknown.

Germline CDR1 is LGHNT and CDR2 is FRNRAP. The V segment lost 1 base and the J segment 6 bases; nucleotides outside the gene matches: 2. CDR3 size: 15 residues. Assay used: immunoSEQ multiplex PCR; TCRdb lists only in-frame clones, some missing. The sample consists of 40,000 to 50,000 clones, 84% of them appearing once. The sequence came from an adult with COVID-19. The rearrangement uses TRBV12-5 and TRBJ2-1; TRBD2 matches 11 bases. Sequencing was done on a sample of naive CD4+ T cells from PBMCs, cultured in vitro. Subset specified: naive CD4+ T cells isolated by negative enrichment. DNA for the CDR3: TGTGCTAGTGGTTTGGGACTAGCGGGACCCAATGAGCAGTTCTTC. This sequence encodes CASGLGLAGPNEQFF.